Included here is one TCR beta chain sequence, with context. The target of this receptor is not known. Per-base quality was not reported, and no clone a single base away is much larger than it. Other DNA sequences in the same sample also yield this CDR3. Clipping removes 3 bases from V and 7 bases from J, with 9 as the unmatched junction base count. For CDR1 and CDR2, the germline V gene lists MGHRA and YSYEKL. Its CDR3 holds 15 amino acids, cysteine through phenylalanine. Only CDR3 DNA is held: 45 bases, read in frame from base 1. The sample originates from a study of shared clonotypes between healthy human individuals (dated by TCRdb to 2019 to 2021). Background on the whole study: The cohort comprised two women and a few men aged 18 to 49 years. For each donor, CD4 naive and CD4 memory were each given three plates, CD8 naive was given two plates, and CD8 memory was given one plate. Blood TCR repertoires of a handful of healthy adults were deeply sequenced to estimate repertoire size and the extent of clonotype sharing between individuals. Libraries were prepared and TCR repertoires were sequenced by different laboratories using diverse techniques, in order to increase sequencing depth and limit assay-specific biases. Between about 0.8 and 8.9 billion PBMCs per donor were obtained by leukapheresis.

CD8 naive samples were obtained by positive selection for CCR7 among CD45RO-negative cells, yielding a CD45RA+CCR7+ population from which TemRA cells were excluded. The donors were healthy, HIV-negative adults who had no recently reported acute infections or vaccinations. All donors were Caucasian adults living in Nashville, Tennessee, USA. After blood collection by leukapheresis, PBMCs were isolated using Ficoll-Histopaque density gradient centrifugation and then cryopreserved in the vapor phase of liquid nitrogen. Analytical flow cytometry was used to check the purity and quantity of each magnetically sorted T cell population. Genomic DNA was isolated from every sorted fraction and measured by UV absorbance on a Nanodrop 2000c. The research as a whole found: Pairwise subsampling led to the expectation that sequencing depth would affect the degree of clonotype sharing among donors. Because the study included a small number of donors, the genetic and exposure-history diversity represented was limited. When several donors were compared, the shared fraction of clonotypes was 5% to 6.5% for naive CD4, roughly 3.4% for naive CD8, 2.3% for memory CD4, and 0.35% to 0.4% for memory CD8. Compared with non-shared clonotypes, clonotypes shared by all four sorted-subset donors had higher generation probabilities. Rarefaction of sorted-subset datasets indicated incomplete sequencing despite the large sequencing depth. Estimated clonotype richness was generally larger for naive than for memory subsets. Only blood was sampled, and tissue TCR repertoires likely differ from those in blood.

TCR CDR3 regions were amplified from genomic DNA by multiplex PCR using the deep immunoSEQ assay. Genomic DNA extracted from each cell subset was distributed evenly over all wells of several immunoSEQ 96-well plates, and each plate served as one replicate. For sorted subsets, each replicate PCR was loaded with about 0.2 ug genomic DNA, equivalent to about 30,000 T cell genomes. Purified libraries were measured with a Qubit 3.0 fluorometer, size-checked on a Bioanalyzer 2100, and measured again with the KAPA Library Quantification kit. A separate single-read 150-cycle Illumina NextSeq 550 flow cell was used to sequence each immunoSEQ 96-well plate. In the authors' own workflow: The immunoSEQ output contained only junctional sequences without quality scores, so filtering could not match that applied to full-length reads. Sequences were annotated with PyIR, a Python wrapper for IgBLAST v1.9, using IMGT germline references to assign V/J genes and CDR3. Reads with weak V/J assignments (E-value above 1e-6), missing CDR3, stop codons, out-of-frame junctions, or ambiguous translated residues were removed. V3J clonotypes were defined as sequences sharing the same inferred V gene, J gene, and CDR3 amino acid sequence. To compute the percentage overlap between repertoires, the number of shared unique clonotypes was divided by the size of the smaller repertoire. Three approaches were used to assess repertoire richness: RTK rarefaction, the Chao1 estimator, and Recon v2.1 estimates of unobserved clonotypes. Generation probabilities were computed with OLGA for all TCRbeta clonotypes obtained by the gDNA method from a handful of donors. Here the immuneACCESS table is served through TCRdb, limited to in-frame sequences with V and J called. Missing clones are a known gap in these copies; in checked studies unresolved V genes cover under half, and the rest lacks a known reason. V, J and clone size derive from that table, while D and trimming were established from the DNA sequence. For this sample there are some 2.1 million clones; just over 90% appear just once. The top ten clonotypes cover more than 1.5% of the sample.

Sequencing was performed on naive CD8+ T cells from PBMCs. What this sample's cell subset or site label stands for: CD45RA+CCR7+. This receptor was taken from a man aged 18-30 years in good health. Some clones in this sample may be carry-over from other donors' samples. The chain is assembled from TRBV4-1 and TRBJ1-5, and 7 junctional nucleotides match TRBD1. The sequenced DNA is TGCGCCAGCAGCCAGGCGACAGGGAAGTGGCAGCCCCAGCATTTT. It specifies CASSQATGKWQPQHF.